This T cell receptor beta chain was profiled in a study of HIV-infected patients and healthy controls. CDR1 ENHRY and CDR2 SYGVKD come from the germline V gene. The CDR3 covers 15 residues. V lost 3 bases and J 7 bases, leaving 13 bases between the germline ends. Each CDR3 protein is one row after TCRdb ran MiXCR on the 5' RACE reads. The table has some 70,000 distinct CDR3 sequences, 15% to 20% seen once. The table lists this clonotype with a few counts. This rearrangement joins TRBV10-3 to TRBJ1-6; possibly TRBD1 for D (6 bases). The receptor was isolated from a human donor in good health. The sequencing sample was made of CD4+ T cells from blood. The CDR3 here is CAISESMQGNSPLHF. For the CDR3, the DNA is TGTGCCATCAGTGAATCCATGCAGGGGAATTCACCCCTCCACTTT.